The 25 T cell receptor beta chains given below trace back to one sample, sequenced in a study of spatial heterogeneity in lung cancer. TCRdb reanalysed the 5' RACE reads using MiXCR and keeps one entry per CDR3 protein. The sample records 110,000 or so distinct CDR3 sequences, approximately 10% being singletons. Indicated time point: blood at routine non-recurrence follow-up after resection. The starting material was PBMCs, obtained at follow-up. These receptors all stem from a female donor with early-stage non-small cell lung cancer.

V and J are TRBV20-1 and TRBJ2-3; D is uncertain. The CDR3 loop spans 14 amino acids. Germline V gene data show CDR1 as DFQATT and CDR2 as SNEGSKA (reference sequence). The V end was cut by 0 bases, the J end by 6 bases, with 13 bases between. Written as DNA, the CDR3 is TGCAGTGCTAGAGATGTTGGAAAAGGGGATACGCAGTATTTT. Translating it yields CSARDVGKGDTQYF.

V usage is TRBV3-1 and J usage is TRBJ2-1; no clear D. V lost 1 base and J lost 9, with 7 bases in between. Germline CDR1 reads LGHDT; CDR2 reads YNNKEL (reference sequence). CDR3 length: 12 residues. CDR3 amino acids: CASSQGRSEQFF. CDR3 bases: TGTGCCAGCAGCCAAGGGCGTAGTGAGCAGTTCTTC.

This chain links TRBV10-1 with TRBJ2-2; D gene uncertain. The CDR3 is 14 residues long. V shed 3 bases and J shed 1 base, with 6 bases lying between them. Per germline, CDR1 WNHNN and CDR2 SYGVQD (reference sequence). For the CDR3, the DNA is TGCGCCAGCAGTGAAGCACTGAACACCGGGGAGCTGTTTTTT. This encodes CASSEALNTGELFF.

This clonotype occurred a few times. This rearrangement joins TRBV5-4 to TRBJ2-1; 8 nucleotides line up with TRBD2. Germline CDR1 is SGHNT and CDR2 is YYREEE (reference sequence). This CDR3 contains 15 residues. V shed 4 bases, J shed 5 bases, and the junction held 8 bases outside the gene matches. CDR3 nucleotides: TGTGCCAGCAGCGCAGTTAGCGGGAACCACAATGAGCAGTTCTTC. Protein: CASSAVSGNHNEQFF.

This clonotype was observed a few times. DNA for the CDR3: TGTGCCAGTGCTGTCTCTGGGGCCAACGTCCTGACTTTC. Translation gives CASAVSGANVLTF. The V and J genes are TRBV19 and TRBJ2-6; D remains unclear. CDR3 length: 13 residues. V was pared by 8 bases and J by 0 bases, with 5 bases between. Looked up from germline, CDR1 is LNHDA and CDR2 is SQIVND (reference sequence).

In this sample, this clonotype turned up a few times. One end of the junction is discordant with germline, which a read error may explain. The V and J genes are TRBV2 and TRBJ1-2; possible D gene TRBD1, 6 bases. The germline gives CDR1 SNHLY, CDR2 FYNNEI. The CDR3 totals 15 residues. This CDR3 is CVSSENPQGRYGYTF. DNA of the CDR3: TGTGTCAGCAGTGAAAACCCTCAGGGGCGATATGGCTACACCTTC.

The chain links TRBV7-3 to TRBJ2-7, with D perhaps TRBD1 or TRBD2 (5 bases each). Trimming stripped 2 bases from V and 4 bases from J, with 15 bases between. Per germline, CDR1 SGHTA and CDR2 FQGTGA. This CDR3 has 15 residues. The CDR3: CASSLGDPATYEQYF. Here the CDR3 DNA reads TGTGCCAGCAGCTTAGGGGACCCAGCCACATACGAGCAGTACTTC.

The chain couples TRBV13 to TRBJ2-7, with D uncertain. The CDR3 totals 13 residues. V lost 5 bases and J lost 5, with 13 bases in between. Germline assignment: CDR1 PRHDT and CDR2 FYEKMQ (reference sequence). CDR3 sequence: CASSARVIHEQYF. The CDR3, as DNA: TGTGCCAGCAGCGCCCGAGTGATCCACGAGCAGTACTTC.

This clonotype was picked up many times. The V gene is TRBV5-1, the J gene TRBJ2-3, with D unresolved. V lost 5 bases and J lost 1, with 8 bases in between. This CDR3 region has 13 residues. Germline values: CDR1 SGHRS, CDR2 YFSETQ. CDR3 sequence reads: CASRITGTDTQYF. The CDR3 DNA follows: TGCGCCAGCAGAATAACAGGCACAGATACGCAGTATTTT.

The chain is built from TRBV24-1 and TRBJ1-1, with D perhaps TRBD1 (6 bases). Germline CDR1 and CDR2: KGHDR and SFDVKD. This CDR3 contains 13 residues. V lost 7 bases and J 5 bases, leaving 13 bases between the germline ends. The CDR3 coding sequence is TGTGCCACCAGCCTACAGGGAGGAACTGAAGCTTTCTTT. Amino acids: CATSLQGGTEAFF.

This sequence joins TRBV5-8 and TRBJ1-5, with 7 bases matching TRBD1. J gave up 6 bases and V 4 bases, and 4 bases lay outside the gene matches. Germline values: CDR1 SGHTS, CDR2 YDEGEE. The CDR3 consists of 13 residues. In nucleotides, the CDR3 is TGTGCCAGCAGCGCGGGACAGACTCAGCCCCAGCATTTT. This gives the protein CASSAGQTQPQHF.

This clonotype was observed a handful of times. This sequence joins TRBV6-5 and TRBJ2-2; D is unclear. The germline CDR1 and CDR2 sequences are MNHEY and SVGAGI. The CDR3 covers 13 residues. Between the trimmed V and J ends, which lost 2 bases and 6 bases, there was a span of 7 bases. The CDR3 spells CASSYRPPGELFF. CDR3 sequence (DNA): TGTGCCAGCAGTTACCGCCCACCCGGGGAGCTGTTTTTT.

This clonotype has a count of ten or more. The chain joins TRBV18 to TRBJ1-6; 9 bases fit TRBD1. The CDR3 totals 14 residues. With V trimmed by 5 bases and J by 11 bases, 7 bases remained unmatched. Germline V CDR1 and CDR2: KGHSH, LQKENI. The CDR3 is CASSEDRGKPPLHF. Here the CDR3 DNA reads TGTGCCAGCTCAGAGGACAGGGGAAAGCCACCCCTCCACTTT.

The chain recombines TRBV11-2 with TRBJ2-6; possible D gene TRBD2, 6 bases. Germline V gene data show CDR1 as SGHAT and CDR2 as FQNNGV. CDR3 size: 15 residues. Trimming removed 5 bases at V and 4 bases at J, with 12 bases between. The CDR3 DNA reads TGTGCCAGCAGCACCGCCGGGAGCGGGGCCAACGTCCTGACTTTC. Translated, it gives CASSTAGSGANVLTF.

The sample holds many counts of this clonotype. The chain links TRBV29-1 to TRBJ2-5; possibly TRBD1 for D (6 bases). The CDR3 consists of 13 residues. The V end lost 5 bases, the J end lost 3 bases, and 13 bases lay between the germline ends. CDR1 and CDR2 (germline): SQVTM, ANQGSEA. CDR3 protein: CSVSDRSKETQYF. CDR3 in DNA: TGCAGCGTTTCAGACAGGTCTAAAGAGACCCAGTACTTC.

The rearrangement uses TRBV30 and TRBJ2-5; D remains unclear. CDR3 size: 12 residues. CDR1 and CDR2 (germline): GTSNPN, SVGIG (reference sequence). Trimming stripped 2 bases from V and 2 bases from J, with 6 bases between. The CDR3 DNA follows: TGTGCCTGGAGTTCCACGCAAGAGACCCAGTACTTC. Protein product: CAWSSTQETQYF.

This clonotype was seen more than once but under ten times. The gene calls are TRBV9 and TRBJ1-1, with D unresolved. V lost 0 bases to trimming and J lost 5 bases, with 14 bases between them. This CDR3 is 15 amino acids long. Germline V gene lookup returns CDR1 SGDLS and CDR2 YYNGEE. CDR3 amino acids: CASSVAVGTGTEAFF. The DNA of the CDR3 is TGTGCCAGCAGCGTAGCCGTCGGAACGGGAACTGAAGCTTTCTTT.

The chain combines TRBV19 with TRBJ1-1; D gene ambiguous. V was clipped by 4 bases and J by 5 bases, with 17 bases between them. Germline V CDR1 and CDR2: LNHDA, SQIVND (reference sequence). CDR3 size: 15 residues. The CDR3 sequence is CASSSLLGGRTEAFF. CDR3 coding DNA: TGTGCCAGTAGTAGCCTATTAGGAGGTCGAACTGAAGCTTTCTTT.

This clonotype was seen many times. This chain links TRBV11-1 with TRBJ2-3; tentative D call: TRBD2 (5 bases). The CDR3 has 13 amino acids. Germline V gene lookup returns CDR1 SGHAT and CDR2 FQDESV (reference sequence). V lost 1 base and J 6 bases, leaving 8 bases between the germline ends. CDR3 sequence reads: CASSLVALDTQYF. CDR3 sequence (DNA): TGTGCCAGCAGCTTAGTAGCGTTGGATACGCAGTATTTT.

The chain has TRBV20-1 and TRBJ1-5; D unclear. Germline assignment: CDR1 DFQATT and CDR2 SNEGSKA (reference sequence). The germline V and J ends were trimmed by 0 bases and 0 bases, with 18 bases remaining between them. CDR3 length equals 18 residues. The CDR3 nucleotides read TGCAGTGCTAGAGATTTAAGAAAGGGAGATTATAGCAATCAGCCCCAGCATTTT. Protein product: CSARDLRKGDYSNQPQHF.

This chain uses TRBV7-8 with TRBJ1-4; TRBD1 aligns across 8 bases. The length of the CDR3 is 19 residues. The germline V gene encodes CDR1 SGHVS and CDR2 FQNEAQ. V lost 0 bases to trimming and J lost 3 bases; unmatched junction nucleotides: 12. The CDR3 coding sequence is TGTGCCAGCAGCTTAGCTGCCCAGACAGGGGCCCTACCTAATGAAAAACTGTTTTTT. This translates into CASSLAAQTGALPNEKLFF. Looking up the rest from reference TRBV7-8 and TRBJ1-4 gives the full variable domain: GAGVSQSPRYKVAKRGQDVALRCDPISGHVSLFWYQQALGQGPEFLTYFQNEAQLDKSGLPSDRFFAERPEGSVSTLKIQRTQQEDSAVYLCASSLAAQTGALPNEKLFFGSGTQLSVL.

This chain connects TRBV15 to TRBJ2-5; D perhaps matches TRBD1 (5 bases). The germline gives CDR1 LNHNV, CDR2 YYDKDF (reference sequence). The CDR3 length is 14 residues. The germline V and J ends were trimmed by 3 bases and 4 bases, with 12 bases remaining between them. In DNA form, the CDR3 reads TGTGCCACCAGCAGGGATGTCAGGGCAGAGACCCAGTACTTC. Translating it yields CATSRDVRAETQYF.

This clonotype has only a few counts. The DNA for the CDR3 is TGTGCCAGCAGCTACCGAGCAGGGGGCCACTATGGCTACACCTTC. It specifies CASSYRAGGHYGYTF. V is TRBV5-6 and J is TRBJ1-2, with 8 bases aligning to TRBD1. This CDR3 comprises 15 residues. V lost 3 bases, J lost 3 bases, and 7 bases stayed unmatched. Germline V lookup: CDR1 SGHDT, CDR2 YYEEEE.

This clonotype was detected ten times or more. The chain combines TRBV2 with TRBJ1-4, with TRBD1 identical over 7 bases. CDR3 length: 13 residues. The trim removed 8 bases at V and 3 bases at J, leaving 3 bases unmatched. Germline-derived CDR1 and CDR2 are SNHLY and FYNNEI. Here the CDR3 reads CASSGTANEKLFF. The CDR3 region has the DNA TGTGCCAGCTCCGGGACAGCTAATGAAAAACTGTTTTTT.

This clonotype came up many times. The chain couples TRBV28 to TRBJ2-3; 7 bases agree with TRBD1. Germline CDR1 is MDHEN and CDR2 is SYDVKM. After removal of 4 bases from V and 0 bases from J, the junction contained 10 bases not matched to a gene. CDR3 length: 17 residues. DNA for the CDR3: TGTGCCAGCAGTTCCTCCAGGACAGGTCGAAGCACAGATACGCAGTATTTT. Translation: CASSSSRTGRSTDTQYF. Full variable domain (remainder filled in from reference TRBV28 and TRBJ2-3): DVKVTQSSRYLVKRTGEKVFLECVQDMDHENMFWYRQDPGLGLRLIYFSYDVKMKEKGDIPEGYSVSREKKERFSLILESASTNQTSMYLCASSSSRTGRSTDTQYFGPGTRLTVL.